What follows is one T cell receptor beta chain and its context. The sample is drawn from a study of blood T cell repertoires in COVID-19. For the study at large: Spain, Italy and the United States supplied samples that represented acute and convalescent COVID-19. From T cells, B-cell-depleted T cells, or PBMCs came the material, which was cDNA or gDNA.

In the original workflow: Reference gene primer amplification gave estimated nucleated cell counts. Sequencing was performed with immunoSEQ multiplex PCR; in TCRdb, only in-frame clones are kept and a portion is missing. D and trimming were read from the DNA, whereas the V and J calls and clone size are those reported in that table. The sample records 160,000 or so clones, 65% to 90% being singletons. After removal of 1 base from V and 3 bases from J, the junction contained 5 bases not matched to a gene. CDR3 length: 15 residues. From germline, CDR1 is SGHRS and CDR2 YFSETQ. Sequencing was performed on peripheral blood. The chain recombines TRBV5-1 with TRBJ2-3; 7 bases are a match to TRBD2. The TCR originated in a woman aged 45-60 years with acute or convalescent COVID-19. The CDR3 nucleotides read TGCGCCAGCAGCTTGCGGCTAGCGGTAACAGATACGCAGTATTTT. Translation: CASSLRLAVTDTQYF.